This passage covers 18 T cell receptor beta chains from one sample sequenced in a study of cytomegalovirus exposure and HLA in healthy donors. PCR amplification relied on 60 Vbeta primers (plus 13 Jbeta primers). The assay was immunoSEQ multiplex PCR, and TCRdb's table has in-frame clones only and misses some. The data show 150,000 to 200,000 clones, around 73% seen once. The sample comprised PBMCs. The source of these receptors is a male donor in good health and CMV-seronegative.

CDR3 in amino acids: CSVADRIYGYTF. The CDR3 DNA follows: TGCAGCGTTGCCGACAGGATCTATGGCTACACCTTC. The chain employs TRBV29-1 and TRBJ1-2; TRBD1 is a possible D gene (6 bases). CDR1 is SQVTM and CDR2 is ANQGSEA in the germline V gene. V gave up 4 bases and J gave up 4 bases, with 10 bases separating them. This CDR3 spans 12 amino acids.

The DNA of the CDR3 is TGCGCCAGCAGCTCCGAAGGTAGGGGTTCGGAGCCCCAGCATTTT. Amino acid sequence: CASSSEGRGSEPQHF. The rearrangement links TRBV5-1 to TRBJ1-5; D might be TRBD1 (5 bases). The germline V gene encodes CDR1 SGHRS and CDR2 YFSETQ. Trimming left V 3 bases short and J 8 bases short, with 18 bases between. The CDR3 is 15 residues long.

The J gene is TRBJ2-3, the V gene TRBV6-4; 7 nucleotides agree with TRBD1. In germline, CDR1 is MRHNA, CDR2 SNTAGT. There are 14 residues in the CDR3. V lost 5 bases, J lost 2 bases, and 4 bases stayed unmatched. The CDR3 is CASSNRGDTDTQYF. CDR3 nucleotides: TGTGCCAGCAGTAACAGGGGTGACACAGATACGCAGTATTTT.

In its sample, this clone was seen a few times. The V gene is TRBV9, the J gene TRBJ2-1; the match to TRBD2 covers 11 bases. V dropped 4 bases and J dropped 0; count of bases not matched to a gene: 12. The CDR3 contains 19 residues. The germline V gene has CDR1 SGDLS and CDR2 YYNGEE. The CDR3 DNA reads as TGTGCCAGCAGCTCGAGGCGGACTAGCGGGCCCCACTCCTACAATGAGCAGTTCTTC. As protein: CASSSRRTSGPHSYNEQFF.

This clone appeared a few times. The CDR3 loop reads CASSMQGASGELFF. The CDR3 nucleotides read TGTGCCAGCAGTATGCAGGGGGCATCCGGGGAGCTGTTTTTT. V gene TRBV28 combines with J gene TRBJ2-2; 8 nucleotides match TRBD1. The V gene end was trimmed by 5 bases and the J gene end by 6 bases; junction bases not matched to a gene: 5. The CDR3 runs 14 residues. Germline V gene lookup returns CDR1 MDHEN and CDR2 SYDVKM.

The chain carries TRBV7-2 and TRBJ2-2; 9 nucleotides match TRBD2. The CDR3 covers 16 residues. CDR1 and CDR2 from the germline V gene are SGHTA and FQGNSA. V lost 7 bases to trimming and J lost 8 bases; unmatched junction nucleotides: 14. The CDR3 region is CASTGEAAGGRGELFF. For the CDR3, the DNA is TGTGCCAGCACCGGAGAGGCGGCGGGGGGGCGTGGGGAGCTGTTTTTT.

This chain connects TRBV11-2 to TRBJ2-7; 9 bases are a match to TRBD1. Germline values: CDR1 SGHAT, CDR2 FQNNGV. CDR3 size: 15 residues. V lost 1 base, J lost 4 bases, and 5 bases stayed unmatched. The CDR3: CASSLGGTGIYEQYF. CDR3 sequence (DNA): TGTGCCAGCAGCTTAGGCGGGACAGGGATTTACGAGCAGTACTTC.

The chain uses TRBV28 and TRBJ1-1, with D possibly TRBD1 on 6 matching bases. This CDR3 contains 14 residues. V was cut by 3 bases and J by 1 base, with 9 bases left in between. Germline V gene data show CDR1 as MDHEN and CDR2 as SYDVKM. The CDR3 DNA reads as TGTGCCAGCAGTTTGGGGGCGGGGAACACTGAAGCTTTCTTT. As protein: CASSLGAGNTEAFF.

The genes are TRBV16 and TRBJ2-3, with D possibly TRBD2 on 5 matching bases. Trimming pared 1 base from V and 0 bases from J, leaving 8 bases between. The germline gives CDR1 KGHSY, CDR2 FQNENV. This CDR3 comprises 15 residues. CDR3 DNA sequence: TGTGCCAGCAGCCAATTGACGGGAAGCACAGATACGCAGTATTTT. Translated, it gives CASSQLTGSTDTQYF. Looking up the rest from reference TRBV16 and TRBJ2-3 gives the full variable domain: GEEVAQTPKHLVRGEGQKAKLYCAPIKGHSYVFWYQQVLKNEFKFLISFQNENVFDETGMPKERFSAKCLPNSPCSLEIQATKLEDSAVYFCASSQLTGSTDTQYFGPGTRLTVL.

As DNA, the CDR3 is TGTGCCAGCAGCTTAGACATGAGCTTTCCGGGACAAGCCTACGAGCAGTACTTC. Amino acid sequence: CASSLDMSFPGQAYEQYF. The chain couples TRBV11-2 to TRBJ2-7, with a possible D match to TRBD1 (6 bases). Trimming left V 0 bases short and J 2 bases short, with 20 bases between. Germline V gives CDR1 SGHAT, CDR2 FQNNGV. The CDR3 runs 18 residues.

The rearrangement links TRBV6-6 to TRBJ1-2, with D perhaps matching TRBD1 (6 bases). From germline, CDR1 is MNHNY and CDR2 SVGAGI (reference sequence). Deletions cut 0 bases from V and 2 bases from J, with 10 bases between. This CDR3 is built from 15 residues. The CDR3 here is CASSYSGAGNYGYTF. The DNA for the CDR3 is TGTGCCAGCAGTTACTCGGGGGCAGGGAACTATGGCTACACCTTC.

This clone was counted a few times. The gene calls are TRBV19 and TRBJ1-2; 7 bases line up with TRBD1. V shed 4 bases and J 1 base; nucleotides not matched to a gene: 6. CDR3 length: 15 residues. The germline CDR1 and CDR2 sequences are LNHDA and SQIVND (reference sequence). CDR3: CASSKGGQINYGYTF. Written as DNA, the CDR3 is TGTGCCAGTAGTAAAGGGGGACAGATTAACTATGGCTACACCTTC.

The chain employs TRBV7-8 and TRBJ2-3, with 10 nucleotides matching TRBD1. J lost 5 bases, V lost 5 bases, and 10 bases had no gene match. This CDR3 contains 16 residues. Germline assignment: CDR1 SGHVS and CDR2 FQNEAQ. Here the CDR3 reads CASSHPRDRGIDTQYF. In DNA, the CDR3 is TGTGCCAGCAGCCACCCCCGGGACAGGGGCATAGATACGCAGTATTTT.

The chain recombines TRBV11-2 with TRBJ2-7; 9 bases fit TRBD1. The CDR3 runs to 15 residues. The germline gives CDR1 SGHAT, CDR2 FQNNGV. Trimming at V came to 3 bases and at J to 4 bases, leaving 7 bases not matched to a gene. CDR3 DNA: TGTGCCAGCAGCTTTTCCGGGACAGGGTGGTACGAGCAGTACTTC. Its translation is CASSFSGTGWYEQYF. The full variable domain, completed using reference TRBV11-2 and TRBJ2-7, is EAGVAQSPRYKIIEKRQSVAFWCNPISGHATLYWYQQILGQGPKLLIQFQNNGVVDDSQLPKDRFSAERLKGVDSTLKIQPAKLEDSAVYLCASSFSGTGWYEQYFGPGTRLTVT.

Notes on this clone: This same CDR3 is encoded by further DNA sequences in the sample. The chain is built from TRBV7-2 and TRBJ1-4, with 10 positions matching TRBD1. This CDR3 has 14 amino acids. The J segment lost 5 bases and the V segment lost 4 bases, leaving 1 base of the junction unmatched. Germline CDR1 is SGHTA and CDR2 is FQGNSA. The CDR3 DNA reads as TGTGCCAGCAGCTCGGGACAGGGGAATGAAAAACTGTTTTTT. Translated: CASSSGQGNEKLFF.

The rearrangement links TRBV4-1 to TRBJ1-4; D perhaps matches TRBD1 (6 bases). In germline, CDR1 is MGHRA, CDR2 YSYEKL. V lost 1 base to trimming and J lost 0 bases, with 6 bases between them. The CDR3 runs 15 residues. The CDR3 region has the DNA TGCGCCAGCAGCCAAGGGACAGCAACTAATGAAAAACTGTTTTTT. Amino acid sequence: CASSQGTATNEKLFF.

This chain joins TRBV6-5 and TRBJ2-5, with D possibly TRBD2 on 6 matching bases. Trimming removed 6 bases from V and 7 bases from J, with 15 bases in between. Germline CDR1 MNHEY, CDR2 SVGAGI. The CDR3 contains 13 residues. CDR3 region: CASSSPGEGTQYF. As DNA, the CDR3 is TGTGCCAGCAGCTCCCCGGGGGAAGGGACCCAGTACTTC.

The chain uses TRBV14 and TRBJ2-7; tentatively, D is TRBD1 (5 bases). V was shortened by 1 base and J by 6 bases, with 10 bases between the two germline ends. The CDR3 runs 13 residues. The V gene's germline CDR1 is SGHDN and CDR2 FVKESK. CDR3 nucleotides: TGTGCCAGCAGCCAAGTCAGGGCAGGCGAGCAGTACTTC. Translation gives CASSQVRAGEQYF.